This T cell receptor beta chain is from a study of T cell repertoires in cytomegalovirus infection (dated 2019 in TCRdb). As for the study more broadly: Peptide stimulations targeted recently identified HLA-C-restricted CMV epitopes, whose presentation resists viral immunomodulation, together with well-studied HLA-B-restricted epitopes. Because public TCR beta signatures pointed to carriage of CMV infection together with the matching HLA type, the HLA type of each donor mattered for the analysis.

Study-wide conclusions, independent of this receptor: In both this cohort and an independent cohort of approximately 350 donors, the cumulative frequency of public TCR beta family members distinguished carriers of CMV infection plus the relevant HLA type. In the ex vivo response, HLA-C-restricted CMV-specific TCR beta clonotypes were dominant, and in two of eight donors the single most frequent clonotype came from this HLA-C-restricted group.

These reads were obtained on an Illumina HiSeq 1500. Using fastp trimming at Q25 and MiXCR clonotype assembly, TCRdb reanalyzed the public sequencing data and kept in-frame beta chains. Each record represents a unique CDR3 protein, reported with the most common genes and DNA among its rows. Here the sample has 640,000 or so distinct CDR3 sequences; about 33% occur a single time. The ten largest clones represent roughly 18% of the sample. The junction shows trimming of 6 bases on V and 3 bases on J, plus 6 bases between the germline ends. The CDR3 starts with the cysteine, ends with the phenylalanine, and has 12 residues. Of the read, only the CDR3 DNA is kept; its 36 bases are in frame from base 1. From the germline V gene, CDR1 is SGHTA and CDR2 is FQGNSA. The treatment or condition label corresponds to: in vitro stimulation with specific CMV peptide epitopes to enrich CMV-specific T cells. This clonotype was recorded at least ten times. What antigen it recognizes has not been identified. No clone much larger than this one lies a single base away; base qualities are absent.

The clonotype was recovered from a human donor in good health (CMV status not recorded). Some clones in this sample may be carry-over from other donors' samples. This receptor chain uses TRBV7-2 and TRBJ1-3; the D segment cannot be called with confidence. Sequencing was performed on cultured PBMCs, taken from culture after CMV antigen stimulation. Here is the DNA: TGTGCCAGCAGGAGAAGTGGAAACACCATATATTTT. This yields the protein CASRRSGNTIYF.